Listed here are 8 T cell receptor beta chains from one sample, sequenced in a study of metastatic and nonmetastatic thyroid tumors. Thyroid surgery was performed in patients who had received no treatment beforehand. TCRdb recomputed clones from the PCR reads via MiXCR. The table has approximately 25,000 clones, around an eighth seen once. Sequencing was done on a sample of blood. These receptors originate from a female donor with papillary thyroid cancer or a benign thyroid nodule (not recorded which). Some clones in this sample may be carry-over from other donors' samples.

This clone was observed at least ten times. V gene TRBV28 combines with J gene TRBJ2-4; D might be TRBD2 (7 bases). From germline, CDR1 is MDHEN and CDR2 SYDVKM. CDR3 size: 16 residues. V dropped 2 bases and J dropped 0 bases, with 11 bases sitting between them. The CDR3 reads CASSLAGASAKNIQYF. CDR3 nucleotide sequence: TGTGCCAGCAGTTTAGCGGGGGCGTCAGCCAAAAACATTCAGTACTTC.

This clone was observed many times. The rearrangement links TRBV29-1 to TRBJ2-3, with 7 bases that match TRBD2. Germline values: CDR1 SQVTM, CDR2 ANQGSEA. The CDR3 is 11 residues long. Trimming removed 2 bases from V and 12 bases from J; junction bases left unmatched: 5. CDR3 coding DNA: TGCAGCGTTGAATGGGAGGGAGCCCAGTATTTT. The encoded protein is CSVEWEGAQYF.

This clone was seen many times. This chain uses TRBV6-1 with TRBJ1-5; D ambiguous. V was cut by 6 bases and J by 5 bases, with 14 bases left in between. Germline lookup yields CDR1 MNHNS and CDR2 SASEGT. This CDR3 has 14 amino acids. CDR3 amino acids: CASSELVRHQPQHF. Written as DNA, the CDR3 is TGTGCCAGCAGCGAATTGGTGAGGCATCAGCCCCAGCATTTT.

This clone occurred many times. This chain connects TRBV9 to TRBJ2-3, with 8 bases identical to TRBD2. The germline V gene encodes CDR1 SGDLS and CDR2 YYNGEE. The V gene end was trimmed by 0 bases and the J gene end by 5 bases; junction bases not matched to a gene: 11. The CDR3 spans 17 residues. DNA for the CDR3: TGTGCCAGCAGCGTAGTGGGAGGGGTAGCGGGACAAGATACGCAGTATTTT. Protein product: CASSVVGGVAGQDTQYF.

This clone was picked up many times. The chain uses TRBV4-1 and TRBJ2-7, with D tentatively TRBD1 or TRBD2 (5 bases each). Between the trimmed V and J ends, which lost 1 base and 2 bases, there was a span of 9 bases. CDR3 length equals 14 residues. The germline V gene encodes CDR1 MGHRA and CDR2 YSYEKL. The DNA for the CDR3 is TGCGCCAGCAGCCAAGGGGGGATCCCCTACGAGCAGTACTTC. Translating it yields CASSQGGIPYEQYF.

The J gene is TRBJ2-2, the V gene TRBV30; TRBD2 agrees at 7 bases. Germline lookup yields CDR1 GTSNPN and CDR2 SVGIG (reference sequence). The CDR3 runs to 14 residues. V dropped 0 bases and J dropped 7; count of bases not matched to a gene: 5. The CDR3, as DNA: TGTGCCTGGAGTGTACTGTGGGGGGGCGGGGAGCTGTTTTTT. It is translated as CAWSVLWGGGELFF. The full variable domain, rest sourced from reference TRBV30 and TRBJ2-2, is SQTIHQWPATLVQPVGSPLSLECTVEGTSNPNLYWYRQAAGRGLQLLFYSVGIGQISSEVPQNLSASRPQDRQFILSSKKLLLSDSGFYLCAWSVLWGGGELFFGEGSRLTVL.

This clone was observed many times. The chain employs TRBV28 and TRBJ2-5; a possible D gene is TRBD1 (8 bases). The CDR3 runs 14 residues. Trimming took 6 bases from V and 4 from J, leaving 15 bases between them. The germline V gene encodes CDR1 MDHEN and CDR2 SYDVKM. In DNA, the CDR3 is TGTGCCAGCAGGCAGTACAGGGGGGGAGAGACCCAGTACTTC. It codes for CASRQYRGGETQYF.

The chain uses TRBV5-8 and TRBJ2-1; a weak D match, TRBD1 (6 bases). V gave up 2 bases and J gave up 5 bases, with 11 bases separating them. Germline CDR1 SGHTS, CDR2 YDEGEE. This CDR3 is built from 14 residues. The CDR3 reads CASSFWTANNEQFF. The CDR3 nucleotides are TGTGCCAGCAGCTTTTGGACAGCGAACAATGAGCAGTTCTTC.